This T cell receptor (beta chain) was sequenced for a study of blood T cell repertoires in COVID-19. Generated by immunoSEQ multiplex PCR, the TCRdb table keeps only in-frame clones and is missing some. The table includes tens of thousands of clones, about 91% detected once. Germline V gene data show CDR1 as SGHRS and CDR2 as YFSETQ. CDR3 size: 17 residues. Deletions cut 4 bases from V and 3 bases from J, with 21 bases between. The TCR comes from a woman aged 45-60 years with active COVID-19. V gene TRBV5-1 combines with J gene TRBJ2-3, with a tentative D call TRBD2 (6 bases). The material sequenced was peripheral blood. The CDR3 sequence is CASSPPLTGAGTDTQYF. The CDR3 bases are TGCGCCAGCAGCCCGCCCTTGACGGGAGCAGGGACAGATACGCAGTATTTT. The variable domain in full, completed from reference TRBV5-1 and TRBJ2-3, reads KAGVTQTPRYLIKTRGQQVTLSCSPISGHRSVSWYQQTPGQGLQFLFEYFSETQRNKGNFPGRFSGRQFSNSRSEMNVSTLELGDSALYLCASSPPLTGAGTDTQYFGPGTRLTVL.